Listed below are T cell receptor beta chains from one sample, sequenced in a study of cytomegalovirus exposure and HLA in healthy donors. Using immunoSEQ multiplex PCR, the repertoire was profiled, and TCRdb retains in-frame clones only, with some absent. The table lists about 130,000 clones, 74% of them singletons. The sample was PBMCs. The receptors come from a man aged 35 to 55 in good health and CMV-seropositive. CDR3s leave out the opening cysteine and the closing phenylalanine or tryptophan. The D gene is left open where the match is weak. Clone size is not always given. Where it is, it says once, few, many or a class for expanded clones.

>NA|TRBV2|TRBJ2-3|NA|12
ASSRLAFTDTQY
>NA|TRBV12-1|TRBJ2-7|NA|16
ASPSGQEFTGAQGEQY
>NA|TRBV5-1|TRBJ1-4|NA|12
ASSLDGTNEKLF
>NA|TRBV9|TRBJ2-3|NA|13
ASSATASSTDTQY
>TRBD2|TRBV28|TRBJ2-7|NA|11
ARLLRRELEQY
>TRBD1|TRBV7-2|TRBJ1-1|NA|12
ASRPRDRIIEAF
>TRBD2|TRBV28|TRBJ2-5|NA|13
ASSLIAGGPGTQY
>NA|TRBV13|TRBJ1-4|NA|12
ASSLALGGEKLF
>TRBD1|TRBV18|TRBJ1-6|NA|17
ASSPKTGSYAADNSPLH
>NA|TRBV5-6|TRBJ2-7|few|14
ASSPLLGENSYEQY
>TRBD2|TRBV4-1|TRBJ2-3|NA|15
ASSLGLAGGPTDTQY
>NA|TRBV6-5|TRBJ2-5|once|10
ATFIPGETQY
>NA|TRBV2|TRBJ2-7|NA|12
ASTREGVTYEQY
>NA|TRBV23-1|TRBJ2-7|NA|12
ASSHRDWLYEQY
>NA|TRBV7-2|TRBJ2-1|NA|13
ASSLWGHSYNEQF
>TRBD2|TRBV28|TRBJ2-3|NA|16
ASSLYFSAGGHTDTQY
>TRBD1|TRBV6-5|TRBJ1-2|NA|12
ASRNPGGFYGYT
>TRBD1|TRBV2|TRBJ1-2|NA|12
ASSGGQGVSGYT
>NA|TRBV14|TRBJ1-1|NA|12
ASSQLVLNTEAF
>NA|TRBV5-1|TRBJ2-5|NA|10
ASSPSGDHEY
>NA|TRBV29-1|TRBJ1-2|NA|11
SVEPPGNGGYT
>NA|TRBV6-1|TRBJ1-2|NA|14
ASSEAGEQSYYGYT
>TRBD1|TRBV7-2|TRBJ1-6|NA|12
ASSPQGVNSPLH
>TRBD1|TRBV6-5|TRBJ2-2|NA|11
ASRTGGYGELF
>TRBD1|TRBV4-3|TRBJ1-1|once|14
ASSQGQGWTGTEAF
>NA|TRBV7-2|TRBJ2-5|NA|11
ASSSTPSREQY
>TRBD1|TRBV11-3|TRBJ2-1|NA|13
ASSLGPSGGREQF
>TRBD1|TRBV5-6|TRBJ2-7|NA|12
ASSLVDRGREQY
>NA|TRBV6-5|TRBJ2-5|NA|11
ASQRGGKETQY
>TRBD1|TRBV6-1|NA|NA|12
ASTTRGQGYEQY
>NA|TRBV6-6|TRBJ1-5|NA|14
ALEAADLNSNQPQH
>NA|TRBV7-9|TRBJ2-7|NA|11
ASSLGLFYEQY
>TRBD1|TRBV19|TRBJ1-1|NA|14
ASSMRQGSLSTEAF
>NA|TRBV15|TRBJ2-3|NA|14
ATSDLRTLFTDTQY
>TRBD1|TRBV12-5|TRBJ1-5|NA|13
ASGLDRGSNQPQH
>TRBD2|TRBV5-4|TRBJ2-1|NA|14
ASSPRTSSGNNEQF
>NA|TRBV2|TRBJ2-1|NA|12
ASSEGGSYNEQF
>NA|TRBV25-1|TRBJ2-7|NA|12
ASSGGGEIYEQY
>NA|TRBV19|TRBJ1-3|NA|12
ASSIGGVGNTIY
>NA|TRBV5-1|TRBJ2-3|NA|13
ASSLGALSTDTQY
>TRBD2|TRBV28|TRBJ2-5|NA|14
ASSFRVRLAGGTQY
>TRBD2|TRBV9|TRBJ2-3|NA|15
ASSVDPAGGSTDTQY
>TRBD2|TRBV15|TRBJ2-7|few|14
ATSRDHGRGFYEQY
>NA|TRBV30|TRBJ1-1|NA|11
AWKLLGSTEAF
>TRBD1|TRBV11-3|TRBJ2-2|NA|13
ASRRGQGNTGELF
>TRBD2|TRBV27|TRBJ2-1|NA|14
ASSRPGLAEPNEQF
>TRBD1|TRBV6-5|TRBJ1-6|NA|12
ASRKQGKNSPLH
>TRBD1|TRBV5-1|TRBJ2-7|NA|13
ASSTTGEPPYEQY
>NA|TRBV5-1|TRBJ2-5|NA|11
ASSPSSQETQY
>NA|TRBV5-4|TRBJ2-3|NA|12
ASSRGALTDTQY
>NA|TRBV27|TRBJ1-5|NA|11
ASKPTAYQPQH
>NA|TRBV6-5|TRBJ2-1|NA|9
ASSRGDEQF